These T cell receptor beta chains were read from a single sample in a study of identical twins. TCRdb itself ran the 5' RACE reads through MiXCR, one entry per CDR3 protein. The repertoire holds approximately 230,000 distinct CDR3 sequences, with 5.5% to 7.5% as singletons. These data were also filed under a second study, of T cells expressing NK-cell markers.

Specimen: CD8+ T cells sorted from blood. These receptors came from a woman aged 18 to 35 in good health. Both conserved end residues are trimmed from each CDR3. Size values are once, few and many counts, or a class for expanded clones, and some rows have none.

clone_size | v_call | cdr3_aa
NA | TRBV12-5 | ASGLGNWNQPQH
NA | TRBV30 | AWLVAAYNEQF
NA | TRBV2 | ASVPGTSGIITQY
NA | TRBV6-5 | ASSYSPSDEQY
NA | TRBV11-2 | ASSTRDSVNTEAF
few | TRBV9 | ASSIGLAGASDTQY
NA | TRBV7-9 | ASSYGANYT
few | TRBV5-1 | ASSLATRRETQY
few | TRBV20-1 | SAPGAGAVTGELF
many | TRBV7-2 | ASSLEVWGATNEKLF
NA | TRBV18 | ASSPRPGQGDEQY
NA | TRBV12-3/TRBV12-4 | AIRRPGQGAAETQY
many | TRBV9 | ASSGSASGELF
many | TRBV7-9 | ASSLAGGEAF
many | TRBV9 | ASSAPTGTGDYEQY
NA | TRBV6-1 | ARGRGTDTQY
few | TRBV30 | AWSVLRSGGEQY
many | TRBV2 | ASSEHLLTRTDYNEQF
NA | TRBV9 | ASSSRTSGSYYNEQF
many | TRBV9 | ASSFHGTNTDTQY
few | TRBV12-5 | ASGLAGQTNSPLH
NA | TRBV2 | ASRNSRMNTEAF
few | TRBV27 | ASRQGTSGRANEQF
few | TRBV24-1 | ATSDASGNMETQY
many | TRBV12-3/TRBV12-4 | ASSAGGSQH
many | TRBV9 | ASSEGSGGWGDTQY
few | TRBV7-9 | ASSLVGGLEETQY
NA | TRBV3-1 | ASTVFTGGQRQETQY
NA | TRBV11-2 | ASSPPDRGPY
many | TRBV3-1 | ASSHLGFLGYEQY
many | TRBV5-1 | ASSSGLAEPSYNEQF
many | TRBV20-1 | SARGRDYLYNEQF
NA | TRBV12-3/TRBV12-4 | ASSLGIAGHTQY
many | TRBV5-1 | ASSFSGTENSPLH
NA | TRBV9 | ASSVWPGKDSYNYGYT
few | TRBV11-2 | ASSPLQGSYEQY
many | TRBV5-1 | ASSFRLAGDINTGELF
many | TRBV24-1 | ATRDPNTGELF
NA | TRBV20-1 | SARKGNNAQF
many | TRBV12-3/TRBV12-4 | ASTHPGGTSGEQF
NA | TRBV27 | ASSSGFSEQY
NA | TRBV12-3/TRBV12-4 | ASSSGHSNQPQH
many | TRBV5-1 | ASSLEGTEQF
few | TRBV3-1 | ASSQDVRSNQPQH
many | TRBV12-3/TRBV12-4 | ASRKSGKLF
many | TRBV5-1 | ASSLVSVTGELF
many | TRBV6-2/TRBV6-3 | ASSYTSSGANVLT
NA | TRBV7-9 | ASSLVGGGEAFEQY
many | TRBV9 | ASSAGTGWLDYT
many | TRBV5-6 | ASSSHRAIEQF
many | TRBV19 | ASNIAGYRDTQY
few | TRBV7-9 | ASSLGQGSYSYEQY
many | TRBV9 | ASSDLRGYT
NA | TRBV25-1 | ASSESPGTEAF
NA | TRBV4-3 | ASSLGQGAIGYT
once | TRBV7-9 | ASSLEDSMVKEQF
few | TRBV6-1 | ASSATTGRSASTEAF
many | TRBV5-1 | ASSTPERGPNNEQF
many | TRBV7-2 | ASSLMGLAQETQY
NA | TRBV6-2/TRBV6-3 | AIDSQDTYEQY